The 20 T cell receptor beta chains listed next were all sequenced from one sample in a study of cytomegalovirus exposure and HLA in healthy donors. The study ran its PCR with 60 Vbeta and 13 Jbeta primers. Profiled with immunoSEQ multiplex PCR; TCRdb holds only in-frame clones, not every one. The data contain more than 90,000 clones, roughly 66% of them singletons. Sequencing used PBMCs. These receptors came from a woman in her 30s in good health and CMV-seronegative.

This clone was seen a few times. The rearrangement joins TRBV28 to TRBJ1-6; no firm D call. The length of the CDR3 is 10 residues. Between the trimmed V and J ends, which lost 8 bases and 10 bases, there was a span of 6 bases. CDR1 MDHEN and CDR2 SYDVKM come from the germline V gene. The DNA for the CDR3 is TGTGCCAGCGGAGGATCACCCCTCCACTTT. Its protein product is CASGGSPLHF.

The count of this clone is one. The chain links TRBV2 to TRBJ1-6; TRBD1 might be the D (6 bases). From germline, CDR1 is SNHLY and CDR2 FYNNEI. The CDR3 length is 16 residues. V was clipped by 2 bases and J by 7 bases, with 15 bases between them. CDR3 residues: CASSETTGFVNSPLHF. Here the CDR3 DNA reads TGTGCCAGCAGTGAAACGACAGGTTTTGTAAATTCACCCCTCCACTTT.

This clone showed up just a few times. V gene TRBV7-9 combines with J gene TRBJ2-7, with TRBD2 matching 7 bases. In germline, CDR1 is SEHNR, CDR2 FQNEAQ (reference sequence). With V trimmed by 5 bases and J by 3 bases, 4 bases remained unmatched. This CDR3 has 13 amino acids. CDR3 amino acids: CASSPRGDYEQYF. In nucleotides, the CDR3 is TGTGCCAGCAGCCCTCGGGGGGACTACGAGCAGTACTTC.

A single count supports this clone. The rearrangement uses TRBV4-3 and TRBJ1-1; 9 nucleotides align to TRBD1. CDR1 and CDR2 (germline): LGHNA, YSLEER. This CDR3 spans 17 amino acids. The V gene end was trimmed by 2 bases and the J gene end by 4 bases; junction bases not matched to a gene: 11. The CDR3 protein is CASSQNPTGGAGTEAFF. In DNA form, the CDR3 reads TGCGCCAGCAGCCAAAACCCAACAGGGGGCGCGGGCACTGAAGCTTTCTTT.

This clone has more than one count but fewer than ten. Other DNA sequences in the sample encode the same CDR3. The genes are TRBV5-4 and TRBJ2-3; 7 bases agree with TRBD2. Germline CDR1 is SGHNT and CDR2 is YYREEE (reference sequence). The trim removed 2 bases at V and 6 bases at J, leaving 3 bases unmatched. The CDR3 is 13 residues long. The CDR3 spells CASSLAGTDTQYF. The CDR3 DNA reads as TGTGCCAGCAGCTTAGCGGGAACGGATACGCAGTATTTT.

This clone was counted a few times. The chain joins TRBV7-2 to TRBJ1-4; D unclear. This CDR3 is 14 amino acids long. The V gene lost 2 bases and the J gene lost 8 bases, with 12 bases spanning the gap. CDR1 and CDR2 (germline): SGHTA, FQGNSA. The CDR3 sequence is CASSLIGTAEKLFF. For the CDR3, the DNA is TGTGCCAGCAGCTTAATAGGTACAGCAGAAAAACTGTTTTTT.

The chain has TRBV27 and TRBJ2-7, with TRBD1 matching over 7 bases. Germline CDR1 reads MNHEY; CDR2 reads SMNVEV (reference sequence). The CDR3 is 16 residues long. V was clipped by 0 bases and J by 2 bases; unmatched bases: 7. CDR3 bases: TGTGCCAGCAGTTTATCGGAGGACAGGACCACCTACGAGCAGTACTTC. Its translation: CASSLSEDRTTYEQYF.

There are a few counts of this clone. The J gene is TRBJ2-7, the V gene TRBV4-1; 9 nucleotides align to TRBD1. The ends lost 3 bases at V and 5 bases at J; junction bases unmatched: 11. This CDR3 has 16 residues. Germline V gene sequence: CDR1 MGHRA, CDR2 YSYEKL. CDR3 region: CASSQGPGQGMNEQYF. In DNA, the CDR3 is TGCGCCAGCAGCCAGGGACCGGGACAGGGCATGAACGAGCAGTACTTC.

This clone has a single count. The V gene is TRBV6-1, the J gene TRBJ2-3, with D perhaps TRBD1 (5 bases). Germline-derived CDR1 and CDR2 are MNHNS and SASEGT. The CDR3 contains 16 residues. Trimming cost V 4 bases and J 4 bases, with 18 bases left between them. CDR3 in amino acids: CASSAWTRSEADTQYF. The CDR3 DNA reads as TGTGCCAGCAGTGCCTGGACAAGAAGTGAGGCAGATACGCAGTATTTT.

The CDR3 sequence: CASSLSGGNQPQHF. CDR3 nucleotides: TGTGCCAGCAGTTTAAGTGGGGGGAATCAGCCCCAGCATTTT. This chain connects TRBV27 to TRBJ1-5; possible D gene TRBD1, 5 bases. The germline CDR1 and CDR2 sequences are MNHEY and SMNVEV (reference sequence). The ends were cut back, 2 bases at V and 4 bases at J, with 9 bases in the middle. The CDR3 is 14 amino acids.

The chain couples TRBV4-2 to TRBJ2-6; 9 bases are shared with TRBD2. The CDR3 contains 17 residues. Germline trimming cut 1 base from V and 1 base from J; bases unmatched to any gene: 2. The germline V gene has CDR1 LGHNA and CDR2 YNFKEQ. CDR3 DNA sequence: TGTGCCAGCAGCCAAGGGGGACTAGCTTCTGGGGCCAACGTCCTGACTTTC. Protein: CASSQGGLASGANVLTF.

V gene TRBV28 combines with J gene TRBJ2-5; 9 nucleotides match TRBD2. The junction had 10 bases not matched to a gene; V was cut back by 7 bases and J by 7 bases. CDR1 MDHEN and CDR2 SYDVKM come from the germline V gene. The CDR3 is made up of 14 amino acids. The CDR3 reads CASNSGSALGTQYF. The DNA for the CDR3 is TGTGCCAGCAATAGCGGGAGCGCTCTGGGGACCCAGTACTTC.

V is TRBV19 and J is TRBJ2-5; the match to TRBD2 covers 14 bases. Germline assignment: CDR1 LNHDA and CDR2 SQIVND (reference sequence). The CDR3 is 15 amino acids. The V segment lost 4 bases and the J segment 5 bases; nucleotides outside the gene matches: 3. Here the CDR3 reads CASSKRTSGRETQYF. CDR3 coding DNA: TGTGCCAGTAGTAAAAGGACTAGCGGGAGGGAGACCCAGTACTTC.

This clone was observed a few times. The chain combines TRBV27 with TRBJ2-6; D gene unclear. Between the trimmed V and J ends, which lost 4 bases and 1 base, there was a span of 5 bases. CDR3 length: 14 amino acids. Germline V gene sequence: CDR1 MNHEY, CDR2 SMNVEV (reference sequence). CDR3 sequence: CASSSVSGANVLTF. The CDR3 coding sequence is TGTGCCAGCAGTTCGGTTTCTGGGGCCAACGTCCTGACTTTC.

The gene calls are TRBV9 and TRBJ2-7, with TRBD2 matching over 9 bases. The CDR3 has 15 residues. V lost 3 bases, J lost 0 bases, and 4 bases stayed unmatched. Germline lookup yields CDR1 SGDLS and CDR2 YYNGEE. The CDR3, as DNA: TGTGCCAGCAGCGCCGGACTAGCGCCCTCCTACGAGCAGTACTTC. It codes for CASSAGLAPSYEQYF.

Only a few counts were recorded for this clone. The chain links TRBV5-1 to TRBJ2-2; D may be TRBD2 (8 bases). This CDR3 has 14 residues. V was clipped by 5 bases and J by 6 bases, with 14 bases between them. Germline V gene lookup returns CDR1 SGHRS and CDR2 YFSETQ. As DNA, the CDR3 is TGCGCCAGCAGTCCGGGAGGGGGCCCCGGGGAGCTGTTTTTT. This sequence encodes CASSPGGGPGELFF. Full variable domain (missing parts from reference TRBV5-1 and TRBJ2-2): KAGVTQTPRYLIKTRGQQVTLSCSPISGHRSVSWYQQTPGQGLQFLFEYFSETQRNKGNFPGRFSGRQFSNSRSEMNVSTLELGDSALYLCASSPGGGPGELFFGEGSRLTVL.

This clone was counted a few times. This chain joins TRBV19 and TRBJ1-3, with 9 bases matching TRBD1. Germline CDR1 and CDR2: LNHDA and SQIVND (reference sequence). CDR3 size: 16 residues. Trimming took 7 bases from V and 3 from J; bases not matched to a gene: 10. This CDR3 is CASMLTGGRYGNTIYF. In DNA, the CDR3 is TGTGCCAGTATGCTGACAGGGGGACGATATGGAAACACCATATATTTT.

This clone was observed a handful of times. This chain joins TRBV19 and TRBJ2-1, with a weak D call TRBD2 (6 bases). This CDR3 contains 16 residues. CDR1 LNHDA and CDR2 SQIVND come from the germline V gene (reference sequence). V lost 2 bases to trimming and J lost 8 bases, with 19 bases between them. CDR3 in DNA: TGTGCCAGTAGTATATCCCCGACTAGTCTCAGGGATGAGCAGTTCTTC. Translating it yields CASSISPTSLRDEQFF.

Here the CDR3 DNA reads TGCGCCAGCAGCCAAGTGGGGACAGACGAGCAGTACTTC. Its translation is CASSQVGTDEQYF. The chain recombines TRBV4-1 with TRBJ2-7; 7 bases are a match to TRBD1. The CDR3 totals 13 residues. V lost 1 base, J lost 5 bases, and 2 bases stayed unmatched. CDR1 MGHRA and CDR2 YSYEKL come from the germline V gene.

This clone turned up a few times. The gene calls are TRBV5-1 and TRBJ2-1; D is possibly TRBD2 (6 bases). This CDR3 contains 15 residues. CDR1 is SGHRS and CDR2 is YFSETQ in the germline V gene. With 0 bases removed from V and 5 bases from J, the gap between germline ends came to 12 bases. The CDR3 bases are TGCGCCAGCAGCTTGGAGCCTAGCGCAGACAATGAGCAGTTCTTC. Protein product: CASSLEPSADNEQFF.